This T cell receptor beta chain emerged from a study of T cell responses to AZD1222 COVID-19 vaccine. Whole-study results and caveats: Spike-specific TCR breadth rose after two AZD1222 doses, and depth rose as well. At baseline, just five or six AZD1222 recipients tested seropositive.

Details on this clone: No antigen is known for it.

Generated by immunoSEQ multiplex PCR, the TCRdb table keeps only in-frame clones and is missing some. The sample lists 130,000 to 150,000 clones; 88% were seen once. The TCR originated in an adult in good health. The starting material was peripheral blood, obtained on day 0 of AZD1222 vaccination.

The CDR3: CASSQEGGDYEQYF. The CDR3 DNA follows: TGCGCCAGCAGCCAAGAAGGCGGGGACTACGAGCAGTACTTC. The gene calls are TRBV4-1 and TRBJ2-7; D may be TRBD2 (6 bases). Looked up from germline, CDR1 is MGHRA and CDR2 is YSYEKL. The V and J ends lost 0 bases and 3 bases respectively, with 9 bases between them. The CDR3 runs 14 residues.